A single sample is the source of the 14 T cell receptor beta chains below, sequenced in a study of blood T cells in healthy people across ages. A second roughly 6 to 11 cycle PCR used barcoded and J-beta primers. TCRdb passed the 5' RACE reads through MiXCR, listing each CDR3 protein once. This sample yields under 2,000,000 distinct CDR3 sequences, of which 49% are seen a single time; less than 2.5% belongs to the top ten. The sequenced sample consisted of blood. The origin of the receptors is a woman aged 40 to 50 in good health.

Here the CDR3 DNA reads TGTGCCAGCAGCTTTTTAGGGGATGGGAGGAATGAGCAGTTCTTC. Its translation: CASSFLGDGRNEQFF. The chain couples TRBV6-6 to TRBJ2-1, with D possibly matching TRBD2 (6 bases). CDR1 is MNHNY, CDR2 SVGAGI, per germline (reference sequence). The CDR3 extends over 15 amino acids. The V and J ends lost 6 bases and 7 bases respectively, with 19 bases between them.

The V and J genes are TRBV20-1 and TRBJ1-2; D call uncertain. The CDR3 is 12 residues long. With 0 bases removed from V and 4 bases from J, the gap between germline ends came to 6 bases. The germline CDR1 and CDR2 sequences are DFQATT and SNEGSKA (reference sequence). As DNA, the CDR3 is TGCAGTGCTAGAGAAGCACTCTATGGCTACACCTTC. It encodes CSAREALYGYTF.

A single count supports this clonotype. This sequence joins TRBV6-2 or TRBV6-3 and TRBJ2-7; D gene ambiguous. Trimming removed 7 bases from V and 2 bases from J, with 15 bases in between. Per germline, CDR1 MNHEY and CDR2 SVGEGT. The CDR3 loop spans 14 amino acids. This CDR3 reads CASKEDILAYEQYF. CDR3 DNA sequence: TGTGCCAGCAAAGAAGACATACTCGCCTACGAGCAGTACTTC.

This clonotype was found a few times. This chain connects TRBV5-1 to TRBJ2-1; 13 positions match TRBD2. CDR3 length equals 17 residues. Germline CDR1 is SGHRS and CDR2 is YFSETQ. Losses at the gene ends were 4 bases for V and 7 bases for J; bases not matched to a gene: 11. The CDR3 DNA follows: TGCGCCAGCAGCGCCCCAGGACTAGCGGGGGAGAGGAATGAGCAGTTCTTC. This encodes CASSAPGLAGERNEQFF. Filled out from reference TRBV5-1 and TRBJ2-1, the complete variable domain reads KAGVTQTPRYLIKTRGQQVTLSCSPISGHRSVSWYQQTPGQGLQFLFEYFSETQRNKGNFPGRFSGRQFSNSRSEMNVSTLELGDSALYLCASSAPGLAGERNEQFFGPGTRLTVL.

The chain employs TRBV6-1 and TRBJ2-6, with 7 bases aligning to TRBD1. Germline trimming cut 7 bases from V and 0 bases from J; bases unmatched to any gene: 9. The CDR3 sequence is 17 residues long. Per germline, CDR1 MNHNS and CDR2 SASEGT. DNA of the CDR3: TGTGCCAGCACGACTCACGACAGGGCCTCTGGGGCCAACGTCCTGACTTTC. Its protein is CASTTHDRASGANVLTF.

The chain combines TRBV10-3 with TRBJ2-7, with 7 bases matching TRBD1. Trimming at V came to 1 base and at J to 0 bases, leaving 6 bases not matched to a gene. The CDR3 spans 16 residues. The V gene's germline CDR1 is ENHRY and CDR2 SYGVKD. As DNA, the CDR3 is TGTGCCATCAGTGAGTTGGACAGGTCTAGCTCCTACGAGCAGTACTTC. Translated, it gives CAISELDRSSSYEQYF.

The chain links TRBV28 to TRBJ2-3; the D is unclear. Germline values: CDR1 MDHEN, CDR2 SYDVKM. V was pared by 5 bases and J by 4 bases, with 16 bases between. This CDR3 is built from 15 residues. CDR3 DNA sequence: TGTGCCAGCAGTCACGAACCGGCGCTGGCAGATACGCAGTATTTT. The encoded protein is CASSHEPALADTQYF.

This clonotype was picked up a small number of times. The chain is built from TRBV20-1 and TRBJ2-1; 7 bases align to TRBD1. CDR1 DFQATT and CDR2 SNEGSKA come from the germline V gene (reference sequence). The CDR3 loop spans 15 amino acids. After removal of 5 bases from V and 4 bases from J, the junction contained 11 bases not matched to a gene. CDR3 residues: CSALYGTATYNEQFF. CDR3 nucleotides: TGCAGTGCTCTATACGGGACAGCCACATACAATGAGCAGTTCTTC.

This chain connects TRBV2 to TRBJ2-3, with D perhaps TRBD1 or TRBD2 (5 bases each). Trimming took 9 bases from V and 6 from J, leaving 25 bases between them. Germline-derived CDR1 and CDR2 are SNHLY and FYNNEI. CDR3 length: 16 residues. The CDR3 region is CARSRRDLMYSDTQYF. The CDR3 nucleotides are TGTGCCAGGAGCCGCAGGGACCTGATGTACTCGGATACGCAGTATTTT.

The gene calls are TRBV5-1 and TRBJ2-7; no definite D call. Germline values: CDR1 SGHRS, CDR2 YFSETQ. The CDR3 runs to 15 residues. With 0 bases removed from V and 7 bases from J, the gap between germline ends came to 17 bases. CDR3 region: CASSLDGPSYNEQYF. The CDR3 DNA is TGCGCCAGCAGCTTGGATGGCCCCAGCTACAATGAGCAGTACTTC.

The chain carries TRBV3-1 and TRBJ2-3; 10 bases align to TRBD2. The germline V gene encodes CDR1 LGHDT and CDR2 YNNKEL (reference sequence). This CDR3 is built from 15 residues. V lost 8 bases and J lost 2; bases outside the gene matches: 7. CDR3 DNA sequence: TGTGCCAGCCAGCGGGGGGGCGTAAACACAGATACGCAGTATTTT. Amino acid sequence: CASQRGGVNTDTQYF.

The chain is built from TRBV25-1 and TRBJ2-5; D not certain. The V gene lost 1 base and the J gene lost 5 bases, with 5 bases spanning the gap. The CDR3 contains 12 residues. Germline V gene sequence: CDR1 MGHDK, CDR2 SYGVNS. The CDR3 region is CASSELAETQYF. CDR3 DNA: TGTGCCAGCAGTGAATTGGCGGAGACCCAGTACTTC.

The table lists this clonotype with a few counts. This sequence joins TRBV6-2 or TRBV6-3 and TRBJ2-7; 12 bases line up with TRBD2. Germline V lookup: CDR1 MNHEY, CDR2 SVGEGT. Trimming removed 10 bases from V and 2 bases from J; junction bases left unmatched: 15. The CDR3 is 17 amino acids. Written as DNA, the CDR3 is TGTGCCACCAAGTCGACTAGCGGGGGCTTCCATCCCTACGAGCAGTACTTC. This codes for CATKSTSGGFHPYEQYF.

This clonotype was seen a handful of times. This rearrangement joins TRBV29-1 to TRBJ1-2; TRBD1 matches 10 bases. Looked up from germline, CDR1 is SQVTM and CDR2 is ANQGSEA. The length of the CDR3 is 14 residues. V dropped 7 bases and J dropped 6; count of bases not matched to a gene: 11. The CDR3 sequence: CSGGLDRGNNGYTF. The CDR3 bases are TGCAGCGGGGGACTGGACAGGGGGAATAATGGCTACACCTTC.